This T cell receptor beta chain was profiled in a study of cytomegalovirus exposure and HLA in healthy donors. Findings of the study overall: TCR beta sequences reportedly predicted the HLA-A and HLA-B alleles of most subjects accurately. The records held CMV serostatus as the only immune exposure information. DRB1 had the most TCR associations and HLA-C the fewest, a later analysis found, with rates varying by HLA locus. In a later analysis, TCR beta V- and J-gene trimming was associated with a missense DCLRE1C variant.

As for this clone: What it binds is not known.

13 Jbeta primers and 60 Vbeta primers were used for the PCR. Profiling relied on immunoSEQ multiplex PCR, and the TCRdb table lists in-frame clones only, not all of them. The sample includes about 120,000 clones, over 65% seen only once; the top ten take around 2.7%. CDR3 length: 16 amino acids. Trimming stripped 4 bases from V and 1 base from J, with 13 bases between. CDR1 is LGHNA and CDR2 is YSLEER in the germline V gene. This clonotype originated in a woman aged 40 to 50 in good health and CMV-seropositive. The rearrangement links TRBV4-3 to TRBJ2-2; no clear D. Sequencing was done on a sample of PBMCs. The CDR3 DNA reads as TGCGCCAGCAGCCCTGCCCCCAGTCAGAACACCGGGGAGCTGTTTTTT. Amino acids: CASSPAPSQNTGELFF.